These 17 T cell receptor beta chains were sequenced from one sample in a study of T cell responses to AZD1222 COVID-19 vaccine. Profiling relied on immunoSEQ multiplex PCR, and the TCRdb table lists in-frame clones only, not all of them. The table has about 140,000 clones, 70% to 90% seen once. The starting material was peripheral blood, obtained on day 0 of AZD1222 vaccination. These receptors all stem from an adult in good health.

This chain joins TRBV21-1 and TRBJ2-2; TRBD1 is the table's D call and was not checked against the DNA. TRBV21-1 is a documented pseudogene. The CDR3 is 15 amino acids. The CDR3 loop reads CASSPLTENTGELFF. The CDR3 DNA follows: TGTGCCAGCAGCCCACTGACAGAGAACACCGGGGAGCTGTTTTTT.

As concerns this clone: Its ends do not fully match the called genes, so a read error is possible. V usage is TRBV7-9 and J usage is TRBJ2-7, with D tentatively TRBD1 (6 bases). Germline V gene sequence: CDR1 SEHNR, CDR2 FQNEAQ (reference sequence). The CDR3 extends over 17 amino acids. The CDR3, as DNA: TGTGCCAGCAGATTAGACCGGCACTCGTCTCAGGGGCACGAGCAGTACTTC. Translated, it gives CASRLDRHSSQGHEQYF.

This chain connects TRBV7-2 to TRBJ1-5; 7 bases are shared with TRBD1. V was pared by 4 bases and J by 7 bases, with 4 bases of the junction left unmatched. Germline CDR1 and CDR2: SGHTA and FQGNSA. This CDR3 comprises 13 residues. The CDR3 sequence: CASSYRGEQPQHF. The CDR3, as DNA: TGTGCCAGCAGCTACAGGGGAGAACAGCCCCAGCATTTT.

V gene TRBV3-1 (or the pseudogene TRBV3-2) combines with J gene TRBJ1-2; D unclear. CDR1 LGHDT and CDR2 YNNKEL come from the germline V gene (reference sequence). Trimming removed 1 base from V and 4 bases from J, with 10 bases in between. The CDR3 loop spans 14 amino acids. The CDR3 region has the DNA TGTGCCAGCAGCCAAGGAGCCAGCCGCTATGGCTACACCTTC. It yields the protein CASSQGASRYGYTF.

V is TRBV18 and J is TRBJ1-5, with 9 bases matching TRBD1. The germline V gene has CDR1 KGHSH and CDR2 LQKENI. The CDR3 is made up of 17 amino acids. The J segment lost 5 bases and the V segment lost 1 base, leaving 9 bases of the junction unmatched. In DNA, the CDR3 is TGTGCCAGCTCACCACGGGAGGGACAGGGCATTTATCAGCCCCAGCATTTT. Protein: CASSPREGQGIYQPQHF.

This sequence joins TRBV5-4 and TRBJ2-1; perhaps TRBD1 as D (5 bases). Germline CDR1 is SGHNT and CDR2 is YYREEE (reference sequence). CDR3 length: 14 amino acids. V was clipped by 3 bases and J by 9 bases, with 16 bases between them. The CDR3 sequence: CASSSQSQVSEQFF. CDR3 coding DNA: TGTGCCAGCAGCTCCCAATCACAGGTCAGTGAGCAGTTCTTC.

The CDR3 here is CASSSLSFTEAFF. DNA for the CDR3: TGTGCCAGCAGCTCGCTCAGTTTCACTGAAGCTTTCTTT. V gene TRBV12-3 or TRBV12-4 combines with J gene TRBJ1-1, with D unresolved. The CDR3 length is 13 residues. V gave up 6 bases and J gave up 4 bases, with 12 bases separating them.

The table lists this clone with a count of one. V is TRBV28 and J is TRBJ2-2, with D unresolved. The V and J ends lost 1 base and 5 bases respectively, with 2 bases between them. The germline CDR1 and CDR2 sequences are MDHEN and SYDVKM. The CDR3 sequence is 12 residues long. DNA of the CDR3: TGTGCCAGCAGTTTATTTACCGGGGAGCTGTTTTTT. This gives the protein CASSLFTGELFF.

CDR3 sequence (DNA): TGTGCCAGCGGTCGGGACAGCCCCAATGAGCAGTTCTTC. It codes for CASGRDSPNEQFF. This chain uses TRBV12-3 or TRBV12-4 with TRBJ2-1, with 7 bases identical to TRBD1. The CDR3 loop spans 13 amino acids. The junction had 7 bases not matched to a gene; V was cut back by 8 bases and J by 6 bases.

The chain uses TRBV20-1 and TRBJ2-1, with TRBD2 matching 8 bases. The CDR3 is made up of 15 amino acids. Trimming cost V 3 bases and J 3 bases; bases outside gene matches: 7. From germline, CDR1 is DFQATT and CDR2 SNEGSKA (reference sequence). In DNA, the CDR3 is TGCAGTGCTAGTCCCCAAGCGGGAGTCTACAATGAGCAGTTCTTC. This translates into CSASPQAGVYNEQFF.

This clone was counted once. The V and J genes are TRBV28 and TRBJ1-1; 7 bases agree with TRBD1. The CDR3 is made up of 15 amino acids. Unmatched junction bases numbered 9, after V lost 3 bases and J lost 5 bases. Germline V gene data show CDR1 as MDHEN and CDR2 as SYDVKM. For the CDR3, the DNA is TGTGCCAGCAGTTTCCACAGGGGCGCCGGTACTGAAGCTTTCTTT. It translates to CASSFHRGAGTEAFF.

The V gene is TRBV27, the J gene TRBJ2-7; 8 positions match TRBD1. The CDR3 spans 13 residues. Germline V CDR1 and CDR2: MNHEY, SMNVEV (reference sequence). The V gene end was trimmed by 6 bases and the J gene end by 3 bases; junction bases not matched to a gene: 4. Here the CDR3 DNA reads TGTGCCAGCAGCGGGACAGGCCTCTACGAGCAGTACTTC. Its translation: CASSGTGLYEQYF.

The chain carries TRBV7-2 and TRBJ2-5; 9 nucleotides line up with TRBD2. Germline V gene lookup returns CDR1 SGHTA and CDR2 FQGNSA. Losses at the gene ends were 2 bases for V and 7 bases for J; bases not matched to a gene: 14. This CDR3 contains 17 residues. The CDR3 DNA is TGTGCCAGCAGCTTAACCCTTCTTAGCGGGAGTCCGGGGACCCAGTACTTC. This gives the protein CASSLTLLSGSPGTQYF. The variable domain in full, with the rest retrieved from reference TRBV7-2 and TRBJ2-5, is GAGVSQSPSNKVTEKGKDVELRCDPISGHTALYWYRQSLGQGLEFLIYFQGNSAPDKSGLPSDRFSAERTGGSVSTLTIQRTQQEDSAVYLCASSLTLLSGSPGTQYFGPGTRLLVL.

The J gene is TRBJ2-1, the V gene TRBV3-1 (or the pseudogene TRBV3-2); D may be TRBD1 (5 bases). Trimming took off 4 bases at V and 6 bases at J, with 13 bases between the two ends. The CDR3 runs to 14 residues. Germline assignment: CDR1 LGHDT and CDR2 YNNKEL (reference sequence). This CDR3 reads CASSPRTPPNEQFF. In nucleotides, the CDR3 is TGTGCCAGCAGCCCGCGGACACCCCCCAATGAGCAGTTCTTC.

The rearrangement links TRBV29-1 to TRBJ2-7; 11 nucleotides match TRBD2. Germline values: CDR1 SQVTM, CDR2 ANQGSEA. V lost 4 bases to trimming and J lost 4 bases; unmatched junction nucleotides: 15. The CDR3 has 17 residues. This chain's CDR3 is CSVGRIPGLADLYEQYF. DNA of the CDR3: TGCAGCGTTGGAAGGATCCCGGGACTAGCGGATCTGTACGAGCAGTACTTC.

As to this clone: The limits of the CDR3 on the DNA are not certain, so only TCRdb's listed CDR3 is given. V gene TRBV5-5 combines with J gene TRBJ1-6; no DNA check was done on the table's D call, TRBD1. The CDR3 has 14 residues if both end residues are counted. The germline V gene has CDR1 SGHKS and CDR2 YYEKEE (reference sequence). The CDR3 sequence is CASILGQNNSPLHF.

The V call is TRBV5-6, the J call TRBJ1-1; no clear D. The length of the CDR3 is 16 residues. V was trimmed by 4 bases and J by 0 bases, leaving 16 bases between them. The V gene's germline CDR1 is SGHDT and CDR2 YYEEEE. Written as DNA, the CDR3 is TGTGCCAGCAGCATATCAGACGGATTAATGAACACTGAAGCTTTCTTT. This encodes CASSISDGLMNTEAFF.